A single sample is the source of the 32 T cell receptor beta chains below, sequenced in a study of T-cell memory formation after mild COVID-19. One entry per CDR3 protein results from TCRdb running MiXCR on the 5' RACE reads. The sample records 110,000 to 150,000 distinct CDR3 sequences, around 15% being singletons. Sequencing was done on a sample of PBMCs or a T cell subset sorted from them (not recorded which). Every receptor here comes from an adult woman who had mild COVID-19 (a few samples of this study predate the infection). Cell type and time point are not known.

The genes are TRBV20-1 and TRBJ2-2, with D perhaps TRBD2 (5 bases). V was cut by 1 base and J by 5 bases, with 14 bases left in between. The CDR3 spans 15 residues. The germline V gene encodes CDR1 DFQATT and CDR2 SNEGSKA (reference sequence). CDR3 amino acids: CSARVVGPGTGELFF. The CDR3 bases are TGCAGTGCTAGAGTGGTAGGGCCGGGGACCGGGGAGCTGTTTTTT.

For the CDR3, the DNA is TGTGCCAGCAGCTTAGGGGCAGGGAATGATCAGCCCCAGCATTTT. Amino acids: CASSLGAGNDQPQHF. J is TRBJ1-5 and V is TRBV7-9; the D gene is possibly TRBD1 (5 bases). V lost 1 base to trimming and J lost 5 bases, with 12 bases between them. The germline V gene encodes CDR1 SEHNR and CDR2 FQNEAQ (reference sequence). CDR3 length equals 15 residues.

The rearrangement joins TRBV5-5 to TRBJ2-7, with D perhaps matching TRBD1 or TRBD2 (5 bases each). The V end lost 0 bases, the J end lost 5 bases, and 18 bases lay between the germline ends. Germline loops: CDR1 SGHKS, CDR2 YYEKEE (reference sequence). The CDR3 totals 16 residues. CDR3 sequence: CASSLVESGTYHEQYF. The CDR3, as DNA: TGTGCCAGCAGCTTGGTCGAGTCAGGGACGTACCACGAGCAGTACTTC.

This sequence joins TRBV2 and TRBJ1-5; 7 nucleotides line up with TRBD1. With V trimmed by 6 bases and J by 4 bases, 15 bases remained unmatched. The CDR3 runs to 17 residues. Germline CDR1 and CDR2: SNHLY and FYNNEI. CDR3 residues: CASSDYPGGGRNQPQHF. DNA of the CDR3: TGTGCCAGCAGCGACTACCCCGGAGGGGGCAGGAATCAGCCCCAGCATTTT.

The V gene is TRBV4-1, the J gene TRBJ2-1; 10 bases are a match to TRBD2. V lost 2 bases and J lost 4; bases outside the gene matches: 2. Germline lookup yields CDR1 MGHRA and CDR2 YSYEKL. The CDR3 length is 15 residues. The CDR3 sequence is CASSQLAGDYNEQFF. For the CDR3, the DNA is TGCGCCAGCAGCCAACTAGCGGGGGATTACAATGAGCAGTTCTTC.

This clonotype showed up just a few times. J is TRBJ2-2 and V is TRBV11-2, with 10 bases identical to TRBD2. From germline, CDR1 is SGHAT and CDR2 FQNNGV. This CDR3 region has 14 residues. J lost 5 bases, V lost 8 bases, and 5 bases had no gene match. The CDR3 is CASSLAGVTGELFF. CDR3 bases: TGTGCCAGCTCCCTAGCGGGAGTTACCGGGGAGCTGTTTTTT.

This rearrangement joins TRBV12-3 or TRBV12-4 to TRBJ1-2, with TRBD1 matching 7 bases. V was clipped by 2 bases and J by 5 bases; unmatched bases: 5. The CDR3 consists of 14 residues. The CDR3 region has the DNA TGTGCCAGCAGTTTAAAGGGGGCGCGGTATGGCTACACCTTC. Amino acid sequence: CASSLKGARYGYTF.

The chain has TRBV15 and TRBJ2-1, with a possible D match to TRBD1 (7 bases). Germline V CDR1 and CDR2: LNHNV, YYDKDF (reference sequence). The CDR3 is 15 residues long. Trimming pared 0 bases from V and 12 bases from J, leaving 18 bases between. The CDR3 region is CATSREGGGGVRQFF. The CDR3 nucleotides read TGTGCCACCAGCAGAGAGGGTGGAGGGGGCGTCAGGCAGTTCTTC.

There are a few counts of this clonotype. The chain links TRBV7-6 to TRBJ2-7, with 9 bases aligning to TRBD1. V dropped 1 base and J dropped 5; count of bases not matched to a gene: 6. The CDR3 is 15 amino acids. From germline, CDR1 is SGHVS and CDR2 FNYEAQ. The CDR3 is CASSLGPGTGNEQYF. In DNA, the CDR3 is TGTGCCAGCAGCTTAGGCCCCGGGACAGGGAACGAGCAGTACTTC.

The J gene is TRBJ2-5, the V gene TRBV10-1; D is possibly TRBD2 (5 bases). Germline V gene sequence: CDR1 WNHNN, CDR2 SYGVQD (reference sequence). V was clipped by 7 bases and J by 2 bases, with 20 bases between them. This CDR3 has 16 amino acids. CDR3 in DNA: TGCGCCAGCAAGAGCCTGGGGAAGCGGAGTCAAGAGACCCAGTACTTC. This sequence encodes CASKSLGKRSQETQYF.

In its sample, this clonotype was seen once. The J gene is TRBJ1-2, the V gene TRBV5-1, with 9 bases aligning to TRBD1. With 1 base clipped from V and 3 bases from J, the junction kept 4 bases outside the gene matches. The germline gives CDR1 SGHRS, CDR2 YFSETQ. The length of the CDR3 is 15 residues. The CDR3 DNA reads TGCGCCAGCAGCTTGAACAGGGGGCAAGACTATGGCTACACCTTC. This encodes CASSLNRGQDYGYTF. Full variable domain (missing parts from reference TRBV5-1 and TRBJ1-2): KAGVTQTPRYLIKTRGQQVTLSCSPISGHRSVSWYQQTPGQGLQFLFEYFSETQRNKGNFPGRFSGRQFSNSRSEMNVSTLELGDSALYLCASSLNRGQDYGYTFGSGTRLTVV.

The rearrangement links TRBV7-9 to TRBJ2-1; D gene unclear. Deletions cut 5 bases from V and 5 bases from J, with 19 bases between. CDR1 is SEHNR and CDR2 is FQNEAQ in the germline V gene (reference sequence). CDR3 length equals 16 residues. The CDR3 DNA sequence: TGTGCCAGCAGCCTAGGCCCGGCCCCAGCCGACAATGAGCAGTTCTTC. Its translation is CASSLGPAPADNEQFF.

Only a few counts were recorded for this clonotype. The chain has TRBV19 and TRBJ2-1; either TRBD1 or TRBD2 may fit D (5 bases each). Trimming removed 6 bases at V and 3 bases at J, with 15 bases between. The length of the CDR3 is 15 residues. The germline CDR1 and CDR2 sequences are LNHDA and SQIVND (reference sequence). The CDR3: CASRYRDRDYNEQFF. The DNA for the CDR3 is TGTGCCAGTAGATATCGGGACCGAGACTACAATGAGCAGTTCTTC.

V usage is TRBV5-1 and J usage is TRBJ2-3, with 7 bases that match TRBD1. Trimming took 4 bases from V and 6 from J; bases not matched to a gene: 5. Germline V gene sequence: CDR1 SGHRS, CDR2 YFSETQ. This CDR3 region has 13 residues. This CDR3 is CASSQTGEDTQYF. The CDR3 region has the DNA TGCGCCAGCAGCCAAACAGGGGAGGATACGCAGTATTTT.

The V gene is TRBV30, the J gene TRBJ1-1; TRBD1 might be the D (5 bases). Trimming removed 5 bases at V and 8 bases at J, with 12 bases between. This CDR3 is 11 amino acids long. Germline V gene sequence: CDR1 GTSNPN, CDR2 SVGIG (reference sequence). Here the CDR3 reads CAWGPGNEAFF. Here the CDR3 DNA reads TGTGCCTGGGGGCCAGGGAACGAAGCTTTCTTT.

The J gene is TRBJ2-4, the V gene TRBV20-1; 13 nucleotides agree with TRBD2. The CDR3 has 20 amino acids. The germline V gene encodes CDR1 DFQATT and CDR2 SNEGSKA (reference sequence). V lost 0 bases, J lost 8 bases, and 19 bases stayed unmatched. CDR3 in amino acids: CSARDQIGTSGDRAVDIQYF. CDR3 coding DNA: TGCAGTGCTAGAGATCAGATTGGGACTAGCGGGGACCGGGCGGTAGACATTCAGTACTTC.

CDR3 nucleotide sequence: TGTGCCAGCAGTCACGCCGGGGCAGGGCTCGACGAGCAGTACTTC. This gives the protein CASSHAGAGLDEQYF. The genes are TRBV6-6 and TRBJ2-7; D assignment may be TRBD1 or TRBD2 (5 bases each). V dropped 5 bases and J dropped 5 bases, with 19 bases sitting between them. The CDR3 length is 15 residues. Germline V gives CDR1 MNHNY, CDR2 SVGAGI (reference sequence).

This clonotype has just a few counts. The chain couples TRBV11-3 to TRBJ2-1; 8 bases line up with TRBD2. The CDR3 consists of 18 residues. Unmatched junction bases numbered 17, after V lost 6 bases and J lost 4 bases. CDR1 is SGHNT, CDR2 YENEEA, per germline. The CDR3 spells CASSQDWTSRTGYNEQFF. The CDR3 DNA reads TGTGCCAGCAGTCAAGATTGGACTAGCCGGACGGGGTACAATGAGCAGTTCTTC.

V is TRBV5-1 and J is TRBJ2-6; no clear D. V lost 4 bases and J lost 0, with 5 bases in between. The CDR3 covers 14 residues. Germline CDR1 is SGHRS and CDR2 is YFSETQ. The CDR3 is CASSGSSGANVLTF. The CDR3 nucleotides are TGCGCCAGCAGCGGAAGCTCTGGGGCCAACGTCCTGACTTTC.

The chain carries TRBV7-9 and TRBJ1-2, with 7 bases that match TRBD1. Germline CDR1 SEHNR, CDR2 FQNEAQ (reference sequence). V was clipped by 1 base and J by 1 base; unmatched bases: 6. This CDR3 comprises 16 residues. The CDR3 DNA is TGTGCCAGCAGCTTAGGGGGACAGACCCATAACTATGGCTACACCTTC. This gives the protein CASSLGGQTHNYGYTF.

This clonotype came up a few times. This chain links TRBV5-1 with TRBJ2-7; the D gene is possibly TRBD1 (5 bases). Trimming stripped 4 bases from V and 2 bases from J, with 13 bases between. The germline CDR1 and CDR2 sequences are SGHRS and YFSETQ. The CDR3 contains 14 residues. The CDR3 DNA follows: TGCGCCAGCAGCCCTGCAGGGCCCCCCTACGAGCAGTACTTC. Translation: CASSPAGPPYEQYF.

This clonotype was counted a few times. The chain carries TRBV5-4 and TRBJ2-1; 9 bases are shared with TRBD1. The CDR3 length is 19 residues. Germline lookup yields CDR1 SGHNT and CDR2 YYREEE (reference sequence). V lost 0 bases, J lost 1 base, and 11 bases stayed unmatched. CDR3 loop: CASSLAGVIGTGSYNEQFF. The CDR3 DNA reads as TGTGCCAGCAGCTTGGCAGGGGTCATAGGGACAGGGTCCTACAATGAGCAGTTCTTC.

Only a few counts were recorded for this clonotype. V is TRBV3-1 and J is TRBJ2-2; no firm D call. Germline V gene data show CDR1 as LGHDT and CDR2 as YNNKEL (reference sequence). Between the trimmed V and J ends, which lost 0 bases and 4 bases, there was a span of 15 bases. The CDR3 has 17 residues. The CDR3 sequence is CASSQDSDSLGTGELFF. The CDR3 nucleotides are TGTGCCAGCAGCCAAGATTCGGATAGTCTCGGCACCGGGGAGCTGTTTTTT.

The gene calls are TRBV9 and TRBJ1-1, with a weak D call TRBD1 (6 bases). Germline CDR1 is SGDLS and CDR2 is YYNGEE. Deletions cut 0 bases from V and 8 bases from J, with 17 bases between. The CDR3 loop spans 15 amino acids. In DNA form, the CDR3 reads TGTGCCAGCAGCGTAGAGGGGCAGGGGCTTGACGAAGCTTTCTTT. Translating gives CASSVEGQGLDEAFF.

This clonotype was recorded many times. This chain links TRBV3-1 with TRBJ2-7; 8 positions match TRBD1. Germline V gives CDR1 LGHDT, CDR2 YNNKEL (reference sequence). This CDR3 has 17 residues. The trim removed 1 base at V and 6 bases at J, leaving 14 bases unmatched. DNA for the CDR3: TGTGCCAGCAGCCAAGTTGGCAGGACAGGGCTTTCCGGCGAGCAGTACTTC. Protein product: CASSQVGRTGLSGEQYF.

The chain carries TRBV6-2 or TRBV6-3 and TRBJ2-7; 12 nucleotides line up with TRBD2. The junction had 1 base not matched to a gene; V was cut back by 7 bases and J by 0 bases. The CDR3 totals 14 residues. Germline V gene data show CDR1 as MNHEY and CDR2 as SVGEGT. In nucleotides, the CDR3 is TGTGCCAGCAAACTAGCGGGGGGCTCCTACGAGCAGTACTTC. This gives the protein CASKLAGGSYEQYF.

The chain recombines TRBV19 with TRBJ2-7; 8 bases map to TRBD1. CDR3 length equals 14 residues. Germline CDR1 is LNHDA and CDR2 is SQIVND (reference sequence). Trimming cost V 3 bases and J 3 bases; bases outside gene matches: 4. The CDR3, as DNA: TGTGCCAGTAGTATGGACAGGGCCCACTACGAGCAGTACTTC. It is translated as CASSMDRAHYEQYF.

The V call is TRBV27, the J call TRBJ2-7; the D call may be TRBD1 or TRBD2 (5 bases each). Trimming removed 10 bases from V and 2 bases from J, with 12 bases in between. The CDR3 extends over 12 amino acids. Per germline, CDR1 MNHEY and CDR2 SMNVEV (reference sequence). CDR3 amino acids: CATWDGPYEQYF. The CDR3, as DNA: TGTGCCACCTGGGACGGACCCTACGAGCAGTACTTC.

This clonotype has a handful of counts. V and J are TRBV5-1 and TRBJ1-1; 7 bases are shared with TRBD1. The CDR3 spans 14 residues. V dropped 3 bases and J dropped 1; count of bases not matched to a gene: 3. CDR1 and CDR2 (germline): SGHRS, YFSETQ. CDR3 sequence (DNA): TGCGCCAGCAGCTACCGACAGGGGAACACTGAAGCTTTCTTT. This sequence encodes CASSYRQGNTEAFF.

This clonotype has at least ten counts. The V call is TRBV12-3 or TRBV12-4, the J call TRBJ2-3; 12 bases align to TRBD2. With 3 bases clipped from V and 2 bases from J, the junction kept 3 bases outside the gene matches. The CDR3 totals 16 residues. CDR3: CASSFGLAGLTDTQYF. In nucleotides, the CDR3 is TGTGCCAGCAGTTTCGGACTAGCGGGGCTCACAGATACGCAGTATTTT.

The chain uses TRBV6-5 and TRBJ2-7; D uncertain. The germline V and J ends were trimmed by 2 bases and 2 bases, with 10 bases remaining between them. The CDR3 extends over 14 amino acids. Germline lookup yields CDR1 MNHEY and CDR2 SVGAGI. CDR3 protein: CASSYDGLTYEQYF. The CDR3 DNA is TGTGCCAGCAGTTACGACGGCCTCACCTACGAGCAGTACTTC.

The chain recombines TRBV7-6 with TRBJ2-1, with 11 bases lining up with TRBD1. The CDR3 contains 14 residues. CDR1 and CDR2 (germline): SGHVS, FNYEAQ. V trimming: 3 bases; J trimming: 6 bases; junction bases outside the gene matches: 1. The CDR3 nucleotides read TGTGCCAGCAGCTTCGGGACAGGGGGCAATGAGCAGTTCTTC. This codes for CASSFGTGGNEQFF. The entire variable domain, with the rest obtained from reference TRBV7-6 and TRBJ2-1, is as follows: GAGVSQSPRYKVTKRGQDVALRCDPISGHVSLYWYRQALGQGPEFLTYFNYEAQQDKSGLPNDRFSAERPEGSISTLTIQRTEQRDSAMYRCASSFGTGGNEQFFGPGTRLTVL.